This T cell receptor (beta chain) is from a study of spatial heterogeneity in lung cancer. Every cDNA TCR molecule received its own unique molecular identifier. TCRdb redid the calling of the 5' RACE reads with MiXCR, one entry per CDR3 protein. The data show approximately 11,000 distinct CDR3 sequences, about an eighth seen once. Time point here: sample taken at primary tumor resection. The donors, about 78 patients with untreated early-stage non-small cell lung cancer, provided the samples. Notes on the study in general: Ubiquitous and regional nonsynonymous mutation counts were tracked by ubiquitous and regional expanded TCR counts, respectively. Mutation counts in tumors were tracked by counts of expanded intratumoral alpha and beta TCRs.

This clonotype was counted at least ten times. Its target is not known. Sequenced material: lung tumor tissue, taken at surgery. This receptor was identified in a female donor with early-stage non-small cell lung cancer.

For the CDR3, the DNA is TGCAGTGCTCATGCCGGGCTGGGTCTGGGTGATACGCAGTATTTT. Protein: CSAHAGLGLGDTQYF. This chain uses TRBV20-1 with TRBJ2-3; unclear D gene. The V gene lost 5 bases and the J gene lost 6 bases, with 21 bases spanning the gap. In germline, CDR1 is DFQATT, CDR2 SNEGSKA (reference sequence). The CDR3 runs to 15 residues.